Listed here are 24 T cell receptor beta chains from one sample, sequenced in a study of cytomegalovirus exposure and HLA in healthy donors. PCR was performed using 60 Vbeta and 13 Jbeta primers. Sequencing used immunoSEQ multiplex PCR; TCRdb keeps in-frame clones, though not all of them. The table lists 120,000 to 150,000 clones, 73% of them singletons. The sequenced sample was PBMCs. Receptor source: a woman aged 18-29 years in good health and CMV-seronegative.

The rearrangement uses TRBV30 and TRBJ1-5; D uncertain. The V gene's germline CDR1 is GTSNPN and CDR2 SVGIG (reference sequence). Trimming removed 5 bases from V and 3 bases from J, with 8 bases in between. The length of the CDR3 is 12 residues. In nucleotides, the CDR3 is TGTGCCTGGCGGGGAGACAATCAGCCCCAGCATTTT. Its protein product is CAWRGDNQPQHF.

This chain links TRBV13 with TRBJ1-1, with D perhaps matching TRBD1 (5 bases). Trimming shortened V by 0 bases and J by 0 bases, and 14 bases separated the two germline ends. The length of the CDR3 is 17 residues. Germline CDR1 PRHDT, CDR2 FYEKMQ (reference sequence). The CDR3 is CASSLGGGGTLNTEAFF. The CDR3 DNA follows: TGTGCCAGCAGCTTAGGGGGTGGGGGGACCCTGAACACTGAAGCTTTCTTT. Variable domain in full (rest from reference TRBV13 and TRBJ1-1): AAGVIQSPRHLIKEKRETATLKCYPIPRHDTVYWYQQGPGQDPQFLISFYEKMQSDKGSIPDRFSAQQFSDYHSELNMSSLELGDSALYFCASSLGGGGTLNTEAFFGQGTRLTVV.

The J gene is TRBJ1-1, the V gene TRBV27; no firm D call. CDR3 length equals 14 residues. Trimming cost V 2 bases and J 4 bases, with 11 bases left between them. Germline values: CDR1 MNHEY, CDR2 SMNVEV (reference sequence). The CDR3 is CASSLKGEGTEAFF. CDR3 in DNA: TGTGCCAGCAGTTTAAAGGGAGAGGGCACTGAAGCTTTCTTT.

V usage is TRBV7-8 and J usage is TRBJ2-4, with 12 bases matching TRBD2. The CDR3 totals 17 residues. Germline CDR1 SGHVS, CDR2 FQNEAQ. The trim removed 0 bases at V and 8 bases at J, leaving 8 bases unmatched. DNA of the CDR3: TGTGCCAGCAGCTTAGCCCCTAGCGGGAGGGCCACGGACATTCAGTACTTC. Protein product: CASSLAPSGRATDIQYF.

This sequence joins TRBV23-1 and TRBJ1-1; D is possibly TRBD1 (5 bases). TRBV23-1 is assigned to the ORF class and has an uncertain function. Trimming took off 7 bases at V and 6 bases at J, with 24 bases between the two ends. The CDR3 is made up of 16 amino acids. This CDR3 is CASTPMGTYGRAEAFF. CDR3 DNA sequence: TGCGCCAGCACTCCGATGGGGACTTACGGTAGGGCTGAAGCTTTCTTT.

This clone was picked up one time. This chain joins TRBV19 and TRBJ1-5; maybe TRBD1 (5 bases). CDR1 LNHDA and CDR2 SQIVND come from the germline V gene (reference sequence). Trimming pared 11 bases from V and 4 bases from J, leaving 12 bases between. There are 12 residues in the CDR3. As DNA, the CDR3 is TGTGCCTCCGGGGGGTCAAATCAGCCCCAGCATTTT. This gives the protein CASGGSNQPQHF.

The J gene is TRBJ2-2, the V gene TRBV9; D gene uncertain. CDR1 and CDR2 from the germline V gene are SGDLS and YYNGEE. Trimming shortened V by 1 base and J by 2 bases, and 9 bases separated the two germline ends. This CDR3 spans 15 amino acids. The DNA of the CDR3 is TGTGCCAGCAGCGTAAGGAGCGCCAACACCGGGGAGCTGTTTTTT. Its translation: CASSVRSANTGELFF.

The J gene is TRBJ1-1, the V gene TRBV7-9; possibly TRBD1 for D (5 bases). Trimming took off 4 bases at V and 1 base at J, with 10 bases between the two ends. Per germline, CDR1 SEHNR and CDR2 FQNEAQ (reference sequence). The CDR3 totals 14 residues. As DNA, the CDR3 is TGTGCCAGCAGCTGGGGACTAGCGAACACTGAAGCTTTCTTT. This encodes CASSWGLANTEAFF.

A few counts support this clone. The genes are TRBV7-9 and TRBJ1-1, with D possibly matching TRBD1 (5 bases). CDR1 SEHNR and CDR2 FQNEAQ come from the germline V gene (reference sequence). Trimming removed 1 base from V and 1 base from J, with 16 bases in between. This CDR3 region has 17 residues. In DNA form, the CDR3 reads TGTGCCAGCAGCTTAGAATACCAGGGAATCGGGAACACTGAAGCTTTCTTT. Its protein is CASSLEYQGIGNTEAFF.

The rearrangement joins TRBV7-8 to TRBJ1-1, with D tentatively TRBD1 (5 bases). V lost 5 bases, J lost 4 bases, and 8 bases lay in between. CDR1 and CDR2 (germline): SGHVS, FQNEAQ. The CDR3 is made up of 12 amino acids. The CDR3 region has the DNA TGTGCCAGCAGCCCTCAGGGCACTGAAGCTTTCTTT. Translation: CASSPQGTEAFF.

The chain carries TRBV6-4 and TRBJ1-2, with D unresolved. CDR3 size: 14 residues. The germline CDR1 and CDR2 sequences are MRHNA and SNTAGT. Trimming shortened V by 0 bases and J by 8 bases, and 13 bases separated the two germline ends. The CDR3 sequence is CASSDSLDSSGYTF. The CDR3 coding sequence is TGTGCCAGCAGTGACTCGTTGGACTCGTCCGGCTACACCTTC.

Notes on this clone: The identical CDR3 is also encoded by other nucleotide sequences in the sample. The J gene is TRBJ1-4, the V gene TRBV18, with 7 bases that match TRBD1. CDR1 and CDR2 from the germline V gene are KGHSH and LQKENI. The CDR3 is 13 amino acids. V lost 3 bases to trimming and J lost 6 bases; unmatched junction nucleotides: 1. CDR3 sequence (DNA): TGTGCCAGCTCACCTCAGGGGGATGAAAAACTGTTTTTT. It yields the protein CASSPQGDEKLFF.

This rearrangement joins TRBV6-4 to TRBJ2-3; D not certain. This CDR3 region has 13 residues. Germline V gene data show CDR1 as MRHNA and CDR2 as SNTAGT. Trimming left V 0 bases short and J 7 bases short, with 8 bases between. The CDR3 spells CASSDSKEYTQYF. The CDR3 coding sequence is TGTGCCAGCAGTGACTCGAAAGAGTATACGCAGTATTTT.

This chain uses TRBV7-2 with TRBJ1-2, with D possibly matching TRBD1 (6 bases). The germline V gene encodes CDR1 SGHTA and CDR2 FQGNSA. The CDR3 has 15 amino acids. The V end was cut by 5 bases, the J end by 4 bases, with 17 bases between. CDR3: CASSPRGGSIYGYTF. CDR3 bases: TGTGCCAGCAGCCCCCGAGGGGGTTCTATCTATGGCTACACCTTC.

This clone has only a few counts. An end of the junction does not agree with germline; a read error may underlie this. J is TRBJ1-2 and V is TRBV7-9; 7 bases agree with TRBD1. The CDR3 has 15 amino acids. Germline-derived CDR1 and CDR2 are SEHNR and FQNEAQ (reference sequence). CDR3 in amino acids: CASSFDPRSWGDSTF. The CDR3 DNA follows: TGTGCCAGCAGCTTTGATCCGCGGTCATGGGGGGACAGTACTTTC.

This chain uses TRBV4-1 with TRBJ1-3; D unclear. Germline V gives CDR1 MGHRA, CDR2 YSYEKL. There are 14 residues in the CDR3. Trimming stripped 3 bases from V and 0 bases from J, with 6 bases between. The CDR3 reads CASSQEVSGNTIYF. CDR3 coding DNA: TGCGCCAGCAGCCAGGAGGTCTCTGGAAACACCATATATTTT.

The V and J genes are TRBV19 and TRBJ2-5; the D gene is possibly TRBD1 (6 bases). The CDR3 extends over 16 amino acids. V lost 3 bases and J lost 2, with 16 bases in between. Per germline, CDR1 LNHDA and CDR2 SQIVND (reference sequence). The CDR3, as DNA: TGTGCCAGTAGTATCGCCTACCCGAGGGGGCAAGAGACCCAGTACTTC. This sequence encodes CASSIAYPRGQETQYF.

This sequence joins TRBV18 and TRBJ2-2, with 12 bases matching TRBD2. Germline V lookup: CDR1 KGHSH, CDR2 LQKENI. The CDR3 sequence is 18 residues long. With 3 bases clipped from V and 3 bases from J, the junction kept 8 bases outside the gene matches. CDR3 region: CASSPSLAGGRYTGELFF. The DNA for the CDR3 is TGTGCCAGCTCACCGTCTCTAGCGGGGGGGCGCTACACCGGGGAGCTGTTTTTT. Supplemented by reference TRBV18 and TRBJ2-2, the full variable domain reads NAGVMQNPRHLVRRRGQEARLRCSPMKGHSHVYWYRQLPEEGLKFMVYLQKENIIDESGMPKERFSAEFPKEGPSILRIQQVVRGDSAAYFCASSPSLAGGRYTGELFFGEGSRLTVL.

Comment on this clone: An end of the junction does not agree with germline; a read error may underlie this. The V call is TRBV7-9, the J call TRBJ1-5, with 9 bases lining up with TRBD1. The V gene's germline CDR1 is SEHNR and CDR2 FQNEAQ (reference sequence). The CDR3 is made up of 17 amino acids. CDR3 coding DNA: TGTTCCAGCAGCCGCCAGACGACAGGGGGAAACAATCAGCCCCAGCATTTT. It translates to CSSSRQTTGGNNQPQHF. The variable domain in full, completed from reference TRBV7-9 and TRBJ1-5, reads DTGVSQNPRHKITKRGQNVTFRCDPISEHNRLYWYRQTLGQGPEFLTYFQNEAQLEKSRLLSDRFSAERPKGSFSTLEIQRTEQGDSAMYLCSSSRQTTGGNNQPQHFGDGTRLSIL.

The chain is built from TRBV9 and TRBJ2-1; 9 bases agree with TRBD2. V shed 0 bases, J shed 9 bases, and the junction held 10 bases outside the gene matches. There are 16 residues in the CDR3. Germline V gene sequence: CDR1 SGDLS, CDR2 YYNGEE. The CDR3 sequence: CASSVELAGERCEQFF. The CDR3 region has the DNA TGTGCCAGCAGCGTAGAACTAGCGGGTGAGAGGTGTGAGCAGTTCTTC.

The chain combines TRBV5-6 with TRBJ2-6; the D gene is possibly TRBD1 (6 bases). The CDR3 has 15 amino acids. Germline CDR1 and CDR2: SGHDT and YYEEEE. With 2 bases removed from V and 0 bases from J, the gap between germline ends came to 6 bases. As DNA, the CDR3 is TGTGCCAGCAGCTTACAGGGCTCTGGGGCCAACGTCCTGACTTTC. Translating it yields CASSLQGSGANVLTF.

The rearrangement uses TRBV9 and TRBJ2-1; TRBD2 matches at 8 bases. The V gene's germline CDR1 is SGDLS and CDR2 YYNGEE. The V and J ends lost 4 bases and 1 base, in that order; junction bases with no gene match: 7. The CDR3 length is 16 residues. CDR3 amino acids: CASSLLAGGSYNEQFF. The CDR3 DNA reads as TGTGCCAGCAGCCTGCTCGCGGGGGGATCCTACAATGAGCAGTTCTTC.

This clone has just one count. The J gene is TRBJ2-1, the V gene TRBV6-5; the D is unclear. CDR1 is MNHEY and CDR2 is SVGAGI in the germline V gene. This CDR3 comprises 15 residues. Between the trimmed V and J ends, which lost 0 bases and 3 bases, there was a span of 9 bases. For the CDR3, the DNA is TGTGCCAGCAGTTACTCGACCAGGCACTACAATGAGCAGTTCTTC. Its translation: CASSYSTRHYNEQFF.

This chain joins TRBV5-1 and TRBJ2-5; a possible D gene is TRBD1 (6 bases). V was shortened by 0 bases and J by 4 bases, with 16 bases between the two germline ends. This CDR3 spans 16 amino acids. CDR1 is SGHRS, CDR2 YFSETQ, per germline. This CDR3 is CASSLAGRGRGETQYF. Written as DNA, the CDR3 is TGCGCCAGCAGCTTGGCCGGCAGGGGAAGAGGAGAGACCCAGTACTTC. Supplemented by reference TRBV5-1 and TRBJ2-5, the full variable domain reads KAGVTQTPRYLIKTRGQQVTLSCSPISGHRSVSWYQQTPGQGLQFLFEYFSETQRNKGNFPGRFSGRQFSNSRSEMNVSTLELGDSALYLCASSLAGRGRGETQYFGPGTRLLVL.